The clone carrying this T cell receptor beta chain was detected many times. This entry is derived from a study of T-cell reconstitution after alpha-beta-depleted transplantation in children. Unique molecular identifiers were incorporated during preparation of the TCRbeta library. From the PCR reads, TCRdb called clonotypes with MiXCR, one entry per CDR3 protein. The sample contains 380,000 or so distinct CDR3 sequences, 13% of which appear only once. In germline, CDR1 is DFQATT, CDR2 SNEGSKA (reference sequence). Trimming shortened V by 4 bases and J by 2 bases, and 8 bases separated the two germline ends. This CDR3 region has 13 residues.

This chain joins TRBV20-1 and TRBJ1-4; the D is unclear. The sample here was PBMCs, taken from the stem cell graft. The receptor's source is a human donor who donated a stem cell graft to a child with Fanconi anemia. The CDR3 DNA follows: TGCAGTGCTATAGGTCTTACTAATGAAAAACTGTTTTTT. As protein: CSAIGLTNEKLFF.